This T cell receptor (beta chain) was identified in a study of CD8 T cells in ankylosing spondylitis. General study results and limits: It was reported that disease-linked clones were significantly enriched in matched ankylosing spondylitis synovial fluid. Made up of about eight highly homologous variants, a TCR beta motif appeared characteristic of ankylosing spondylitis blood.

A word on this clonotype: The antigen remains undetermined.

The authors made TCR beta libraries by quantitative 5'-RACE with molecular barcodes. TCRdb used MiXCR to reprocess the 5' RACE reads, holding one entry per CDR3 protein. The profile shows 200,000 to 250,000 distinct CDR3 sequences, roughly 10% of them singletons. Sequenced: blood, either unsorted or a sorted T cell fraction (not recorded which). The receptor was derived from a male donor with ankylosing spondylitis or in good health (not recorded which).

CDR3 amino acids: CSARVGGRQETQYF. Here the CDR3 DNA reads TGCAGTGCTAGAGTCGGCGGGAGGCAAGAGACCCAGTACTTC. The chain carries TRBV20-1 and TRBJ2-5; 8 nucleotides agree with TRBD2. Germline CDR1 is DFQATT and CDR2 is SNEGSKA (reference sequence). This CDR3 region has 14 residues. Losses at the gene ends were 1 base for V and 2 bases for J; bases not matched to a gene: 3.